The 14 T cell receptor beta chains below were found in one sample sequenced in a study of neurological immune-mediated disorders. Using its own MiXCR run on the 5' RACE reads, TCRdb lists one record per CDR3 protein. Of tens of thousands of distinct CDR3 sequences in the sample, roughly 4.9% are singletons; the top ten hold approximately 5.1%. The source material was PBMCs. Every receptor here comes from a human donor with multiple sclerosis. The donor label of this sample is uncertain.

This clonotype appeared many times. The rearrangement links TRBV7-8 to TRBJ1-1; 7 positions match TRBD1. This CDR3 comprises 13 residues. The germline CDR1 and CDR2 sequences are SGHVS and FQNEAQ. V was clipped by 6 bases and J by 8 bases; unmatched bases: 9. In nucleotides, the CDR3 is TGTGCCAGCAGAACTCACAGGGGAGGAGAAGCTTTCTTT. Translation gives CASRTHRGGEAFF. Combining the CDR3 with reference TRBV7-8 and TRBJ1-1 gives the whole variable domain GAGVSQSPRYKVAKRGQDVALRCDPISGHVSLFWYQQALGQGPEFLTYFQNEAQLDKSGLPSDRFFAERPEGSVSTLKIQRTQQEDSAVYLCASRTHRGGEAFFGQGTRLTVV.

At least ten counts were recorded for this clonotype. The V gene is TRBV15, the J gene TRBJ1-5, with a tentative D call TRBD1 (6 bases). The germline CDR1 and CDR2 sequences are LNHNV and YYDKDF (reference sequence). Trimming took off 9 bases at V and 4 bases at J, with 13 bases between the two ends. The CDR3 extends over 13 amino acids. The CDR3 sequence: CATQGGLNQPQHF. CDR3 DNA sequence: TGTGCCACACAGGGAGGGCTTAATCAGCCCCAGCATTTT.

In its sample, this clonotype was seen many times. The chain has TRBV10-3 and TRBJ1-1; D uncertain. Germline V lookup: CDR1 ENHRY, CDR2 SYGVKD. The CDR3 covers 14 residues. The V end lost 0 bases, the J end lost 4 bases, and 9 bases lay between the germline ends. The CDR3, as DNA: TGTGCCATCAGTGAGTCAGGGCCGTCCACTGAAGCTTTCTTT. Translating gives CAISESGPSTEAFF.

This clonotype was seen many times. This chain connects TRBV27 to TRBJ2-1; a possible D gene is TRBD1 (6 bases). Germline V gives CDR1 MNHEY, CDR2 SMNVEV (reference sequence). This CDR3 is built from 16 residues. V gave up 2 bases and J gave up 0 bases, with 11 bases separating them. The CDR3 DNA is TGTGCCAGCAGTTTAGGGGGCAGCAGCTCCTACAATGAGCAGTTCTTC. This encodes CASSLGGSSSYNEQFF.

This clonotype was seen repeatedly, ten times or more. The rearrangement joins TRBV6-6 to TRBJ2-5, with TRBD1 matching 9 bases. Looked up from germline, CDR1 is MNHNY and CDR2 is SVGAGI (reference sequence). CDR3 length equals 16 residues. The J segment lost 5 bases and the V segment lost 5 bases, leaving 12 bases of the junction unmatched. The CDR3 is CASSHPGQGGRETQYF. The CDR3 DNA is TGTGCCAGCAGTCACCCGGGACAGGGAGGCAGGGAGACCCAGTACTTC.

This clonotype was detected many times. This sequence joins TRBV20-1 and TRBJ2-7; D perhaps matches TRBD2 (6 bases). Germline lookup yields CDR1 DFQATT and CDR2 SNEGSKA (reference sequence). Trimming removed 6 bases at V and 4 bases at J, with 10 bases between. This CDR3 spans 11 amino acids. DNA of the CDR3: TGCAGTGCCGGGACTCCTTACGAGCAGTACTTC. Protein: CSAGTPYEQYF.

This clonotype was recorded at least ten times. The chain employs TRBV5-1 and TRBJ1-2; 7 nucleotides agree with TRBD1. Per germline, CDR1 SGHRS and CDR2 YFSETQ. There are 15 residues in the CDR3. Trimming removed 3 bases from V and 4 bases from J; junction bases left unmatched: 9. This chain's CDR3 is CASSSGQTLIYGYTF. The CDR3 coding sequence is TGCGCCAGCAGCTCGGGACAGACGCTAATCTATGGCTACACCTTC.

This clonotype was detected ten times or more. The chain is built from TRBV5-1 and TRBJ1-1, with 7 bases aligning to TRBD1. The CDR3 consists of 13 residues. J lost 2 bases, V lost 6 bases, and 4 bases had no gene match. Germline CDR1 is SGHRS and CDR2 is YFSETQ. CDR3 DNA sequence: TGCGCCAGCAAGGGGGCTCGAAACACTGAAGCTTTCTTT. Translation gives CASKGARNTEAFF.

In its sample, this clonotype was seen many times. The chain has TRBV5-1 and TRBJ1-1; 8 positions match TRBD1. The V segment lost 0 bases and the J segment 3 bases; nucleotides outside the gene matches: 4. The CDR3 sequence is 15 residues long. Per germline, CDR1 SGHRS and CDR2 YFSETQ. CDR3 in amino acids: CASSLVVGQDTEAFF. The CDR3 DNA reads TGCGCCAGCAGCTTGGTAGTGGGACAGGACACTGAAGCTTTCTTT.

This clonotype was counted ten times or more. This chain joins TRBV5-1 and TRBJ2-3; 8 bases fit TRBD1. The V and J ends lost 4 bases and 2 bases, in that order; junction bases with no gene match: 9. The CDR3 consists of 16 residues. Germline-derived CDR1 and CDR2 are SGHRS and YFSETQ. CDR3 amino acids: CASSLGTGPSTDTQYF. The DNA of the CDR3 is TGCGCCAGCAGCCTTGGGACAGGACCGTCCACAGATACGCAGTATTTT.

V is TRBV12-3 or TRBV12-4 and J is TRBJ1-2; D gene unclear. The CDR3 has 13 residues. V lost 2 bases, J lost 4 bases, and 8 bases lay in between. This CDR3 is CASSLRGIYGYTF. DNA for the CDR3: TGTGCCAGCAGTTTAAGAGGGATCTATGGCTACACCTTC.

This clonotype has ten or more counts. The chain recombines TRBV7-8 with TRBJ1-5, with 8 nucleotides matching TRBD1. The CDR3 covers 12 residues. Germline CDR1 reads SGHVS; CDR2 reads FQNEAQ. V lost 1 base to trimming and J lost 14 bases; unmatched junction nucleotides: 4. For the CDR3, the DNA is TGTGCCAGCAGCTTAGGACAGGGGTCTGAGCATTTT. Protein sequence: CASSLGQGSEHF.

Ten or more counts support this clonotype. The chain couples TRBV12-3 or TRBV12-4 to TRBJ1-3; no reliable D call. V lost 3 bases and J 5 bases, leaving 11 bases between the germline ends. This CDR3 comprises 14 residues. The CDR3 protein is CASSFKTVRNTIYF. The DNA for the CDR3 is TGTGCCAGCAGTTTTAAGACCGTGAGAAACACCATATATTTT.

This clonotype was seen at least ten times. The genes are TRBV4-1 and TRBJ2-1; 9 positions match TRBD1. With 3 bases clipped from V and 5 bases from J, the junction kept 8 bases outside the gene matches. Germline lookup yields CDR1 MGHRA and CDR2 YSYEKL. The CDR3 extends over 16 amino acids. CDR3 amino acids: CASSHVPGTGNNEQFF. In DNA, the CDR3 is TGCGCCAGCAGCCACGTTCCCGGGACAGGGAACAATGAGCAGTTCTTC.